These 29 T cell receptor beta chains were all obtained from the same sample, sequenced in a study of cytomegalovirus exposure and HLA in healthy donors. 60 Vbeta and 13 Jbeta primers were used in PCR. The repertoire was sequenced with immunoSEQ multiplex PCR; TCRdb's copy has only in-frame clones and lacks some. The profile covers about 190,000 clones, with roughly four fifths appearing a single time and about 1.6% taken by the ten largest. Sequencing was carried out using PBMCs. Every receptor here comes from a man between 50 and 59 years old in good health and CMV-seronegative.

In DNA form, the CDR3 reads TGCGCCAGCAGCTCGGGACTAGCGGGAAACACCGGGGAGCTGTTTTTT. Translation: CASSSGLAGNTGELFF. The rearrangement joins TRBV5-1 to TRBJ2-2; the match to TRBD2 covers 13 bases. In germline, CDR1 is SGHRS, CDR2 YFSETQ. The CDR3 is made up of 16 amino acids. V lost 3 bases, J lost 2 bases, and 1 base stayed unmatched.

The chain combines TRBV11-1 with TRBJ2-3; 15 nucleotides line up with TRBD2. CDR1 and CDR2 from the germline V gene are SGHAT and FQDESV (reference sequence). The length of the CDR3 is 18 residues. Losses at the gene ends were 3 bases for V and 2 bases for J; bases not matched to a gene: 6. The CDR3 sequence: CASSLGLAGGPPTDTQYF. CDR3 nucleotides: TGTGCCAGCAGCTTGGGACTAGCGGGAGGACCCCCCACAGATACGCAGTATTTT. Together with reference TRBV11-1 and TRBJ2-3, the CDR3 gives the full variable domain: EAEVAQSPRYKITEKSQAVAFWCDPISGHATLYWYRQILGQGPELLVQFQDESVVDDSQLPKDRFSAERLKGVDSTLKIQPAELGDSAMYLCASSLGLAGGPPTDTQYFGPGTRLTVL.

The chain carries TRBV4-3 and TRBJ1-3; the D is unclear. Germline V gene sequence: CDR1 LGHNA, CDR2 YSLEER. The CDR3 is 15 residues long. Trimming left V 0 bases short and J 0 bases short, with 6 bases between. CDR3 sequence reads: CASSQDGSSGNTIYF. The CDR3 bases are TGCGCCAGCAGCCAAGATGGGAGCTCTGGAAACACCATATATTTT.

The chain uses TRBV5-5 and TRBJ1-1; D remains unclear. The CDR3 sequence is 15 residues long. Trimming removed 3 bases at V and 1 base at J, with 13 bases between. The germline CDR1 and CDR2 sequences are SGHKS and YYEKEE (reference sequence). The CDR3 region has the DNA TGTGCCAGCAGCTCAAAACCAGGAACGAACACTGAAGCTTTCTTT. This sequence encodes CASSSKPGTNTEAFF.

This chain links TRBV28 with TRBJ2-1, with 12 bases that match TRBD1. CDR3 length: 15 residues. CDR1 is MDHEN and CDR2 is SYDVKM in the germline V gene. V lost 4 bases to trimming and J lost 9 bases; unmatched junction nucleotides: 7. The CDR3 loop reads CASSSGGTGGGEQFF. CDR3 in DNA: TGTGCCAGCAGTTCGGGGGGGACAGGGGGCGGTGAGCAGTTCTTC.

The V and J genes are TRBV7-9 and TRBJ2-1; D call uncertain. CDR3 length: 11 amino acids. Trimming left V 10 bases short and J 2 bases short, with 6 bases between. The V gene's germline CDR1 is SEHNR and CDR2 FQNEAQ (reference sequence). The CDR3 nucleotides read TGTGCCATCCAGACCTACAATGAGCAGTTCTTC. Translation: CAIQTYNEQFF.

This chain uses TRBV5-1 with TRBJ2-3; maybe TRBD1 (6 bases). V was shortened by 0 bases and J by 4 bases, with 9 bases between the two germline ends. CDR3 size: 14 residues. The germline CDR1 and CDR2 sequences are SGHRS and YFSETQ. The CDR3 is CASSLGGPADTQYF. In DNA, the CDR3 is TGCGCCAGCAGCTTGGGGGGGCCTGCAGATACGCAGTATTTT. Full variable domain (remainder filled in from reference TRBV5-1 and TRBJ2-3): KAGVTQTPRYLIKTRGQQVTLSCSPISGHRSVSWYQQTPGQGLQFLFEYFSETQRNKGNFPGRFSGRQFSNSRSEMNVSTLELGDSALYLCASSLGGPADTQYFGPGTRLTVL.

The chain's CDR3 is CASGRTGGKETQYF. DNA for the CDR3: TGTGCCAGTGGAAGGACAGGGGGGAAAGAGACCCAGTACTTC. The V and J genes are TRBV19 and TRBJ2-5; 10 positions agree with TRBD1. Germline V gene data show CDR1 as LNHDA and CDR2 as SQIVND (reference sequence). J gave up 3 bases and V 8 bases, and 6 bases lay outside the gene matches. CDR3 length: 14 residues.

This clone was detected once. This rearrangement joins TRBV19 to TRBJ2-7; D is possibly TRBD2 (5 bases). CDR1 is LNHDA, CDR2 SQIVND, per germline (reference sequence). V was trimmed by 6 bases and J by 6 bases, leaving 18 bases between them. This CDR3 region has 14 residues. The CDR3 DNA is TGTGCCAGTAGATTGGACTCTGGGCCAGGCGAGCAGTACTTC. As protein: CASRLDSGPGEQYF.

Written as DNA, the CDR3 is TGTGCCAGCAGCCAAGACCTGACTAGCGGGGGGAGGGATGAGCAGTTCTTC. As protein: CASSQDLTSGGRDEQFF. The V call is TRBV4-2, the J call TRBJ2-1, with 13 positions matching TRBD2. V trimming: 0 bases; J trimming: 8 bases; junction bases outside the gene matches: 7. CDR1 and CDR2 from the germline V gene are LGHNA and YNFKEQ. This CDR3 is built from 17 residues.

This rearrangement joins TRBV30 to TRBJ2-7; 7 bases match TRBD2. The CDR3 extends over 15 amino acids. The V segment lost 3 bases and the J segment 3 bases; nucleotides outside the gene matches: 11. Per the germline V gene, CDR1 is GTSNPN and CDR2 is SVGIG (reference sequence). CDR3 sequence reads: CAWRIAGRRGYEQYF. The CDR3 nucleotides read TGTGCCTGGAGGATCGCCGGGAGGAGAGGCTACGAGCAGTACTTC.

This clone was seen only a few times. The V gene is TRBV6-5, the J gene TRBJ1-4; a possible D gene is TRBD1 (6 bases). CDR1 and CDR2 (germline): MNHEY, SVGAGI. The V gene lost 5 bases and the J gene lost 7 bases, with 11 bases spanning the gap. The CDR3 contains 13 residues. CDR3 protein: CASSPRDTEKLFF. The CDR3 DNA reads TGTGCCAGCAGTCCCCGGGACACTGAAAAACTGTTTTTT.

The chain combines TRBV7-9 with TRBJ1-5; TRBD1 matches 12 bases. Trimming cost V 5 bases and J 6 bases; bases outside gene matches: 5. Germline V lookup: CDR1 SEHNR, CDR2 FQNEAQ (reference sequence). This CDR3 region has 15 residues. The CDR3 region is CASSVGTGGVQPQHF. The CDR3 region has the DNA TGTGCCAGCAGCGTCGGGACAGGGGGCGTTCAGCCCCAGCATTTT.

This chain uses TRBV9 with TRBJ2-3, with 10 positions matching TRBD2. V was clipped by 3 bases and J by 5 bases; unmatched bases: 0. The V gene's germline CDR1 is SGDLS and CDR2 YYNGEE. There are 13 residues in the CDR3. CDR3 loop: CASSGLAGDTQYF. In nucleotides, the CDR3 is TGTGCCAGCAGCGGACTAGCGGGAGATACGCAGTATTTT.

This clone was counted a single time. V gene TRBV6-6 combines with J gene TRBJ2-2, with D unresolved. CDR1 is MNHNY, CDR2 SVGAGI, per germline (reference sequence). The V end was cut by 3 bases, the J end by 0 bases, with 8 bases between. The length of the CDR3 is 15 residues. CDR3 residues: CASSYRNPNTGELFF. The DNA of the CDR3 is TGTGCCAGCAGTTATAGAAACCCGAACACCGGGGAGCTGTTTTTT.

The chain is built from TRBV7-2 and TRBJ1-5, with no clear D. This CDR3 spans 13 amino acids. V lost 5 bases, J lost 7 bases, and 12 bases lay in between. Per germline, CDR1 SGHTA and CDR2 FQGNSA. The DNA of the CDR3 is TGTGCCAGCAGCCCCCGGACTGGACAGCCCCAGCATTTT. Residues: CASSPRTGQPQHF.

The chain has TRBV14 and TRBJ1-1, with D perhaps matching TRBD1 (5 bases). Germline loops: CDR1 SGHDN, CDR2 FVKESK. CDR3 length equals 14 residues. V shed 4 bases and J shed 6 bases, with 15 bases lying between them. The CDR3 is CASSPAGGGSEAFF. The CDR3 bases are TGTGCCAGCAGCCCAGCTGGGGGGGGATCTGAAGCTTTCTTT.

In DNA, the CDR3 is TGTGCCAGCAGCTCCCCGACAGGGGTAGAGGAGACCCAGTACTTC. This sequence encodes CASSSPTGVEETQYF. The chain employs TRBV5-4 and TRBJ2-5, with 8 nucleotides matching TRBD1. This CDR3 region has 15 residues. V lost 3 bases and J lost 5; bases outside the gene matches: 9. Germline CDR1 is SGHNT and CDR2 is YYREEE (reference sequence).

This clone occurred a few times. The chain joins TRBV5-1 to TRBJ2-2; tentatively, D is TRBD1 (5 bases). The CDR3 contains 15 residues. Per the germline V gene, CDR1 is SGHRS and CDR2 is YFSETQ. Trimming left V 3 bases short and J 3 bases short, with 12 bases between. Written as DNA, the CDR3 is TGCGCCAGCAGCTCCGGACAAGGCCACACCGGGGAGCTGTTTTTT. It specifies CASSSGQGHTGELFF.

The V and J genes are TRBV19 and TRBJ2-7; 10 bases map to TRBD1. Germline V gives CDR1 LNHDA, CDR2 SQIVND (reference sequence). The CDR3 is 14 residues long. J gave up 5 bases and V 5 bases, and 6 bases lay outside the gene matches. The CDR3 DNA follows: TGTGCCAGTAGTTCCAGGACAGGGGGGCACGAGCAGTACTTC. Protein sequence: CASSSRTGGHEQYF.

This chain uses TRBV7-3 with TRBJ2-3, with TRBD2 identical over 14 bases. Trimming cost V 5 bases and J 5 bases; bases outside gene matches: 6. The CDR3 consists of 16 residues. The germline V gene has CDR1 SGHTA and CDR2 FQGTGA. The chain's CDR3 is CASSVRLAGGIDTQYF. CDR3 DNA sequence: TGTGCCAGCAGCGTCAGACTAGCGGGAGGGATAGATACGCAGTATTTT.

The chain links TRBV7-2 to TRBJ2-2, with 8 bases that match TRBD1. Germline CDR1 SGHTA, CDR2 FQGNSA. CDR3 size: 14 residues. Losses at the gene ends were 1 base for V and 9 bases for J; bases not matched to a gene: 4. The CDR3 protein is CASSLVQGGRELFF. The CDR3 DNA sequence: TGTGCCAGCAGCTTAGTACAGGGGGGCCGGGAGCTGTTTTTT.

This clone occurred a few times. This chain joins TRBV6-1 and TRBJ2-2, with 7 positions matching TRBD1. This CDR3 comprises 15 residues. The junction had 7 bases not matched to a gene; V was cut back by 5 bases and J by 4 bases. CDR1 is MNHNS and CDR2 is SASEGT in the germline V gene. The CDR3 loop is CASSTQGVSTGELFF. CDR3 in DNA: TGTGCCAGCAGTACCCAGGGGGTTAGCACCGGGGAGCTGTTTTTT.

The chain joins TRBV5-8 to TRBJ2-7; 8 nucleotides align to TRBD2. Trimming took 2 bases from V and 4 from J; bases not matched to a gene: 5. CDR3 size: 14 residues. Germline V gene lookup returns CDR1 SGHTS and CDR2 YDEGEE. CDR3 sequence (DNA): TGTGCCAGCAGCTTAGCAGCGGGAGTATACGAGCAGTACTTC. Translating it yields CASSLAAGVYEQYF.

V is TRBV7-6 and J is TRBJ2-2; TRBD2 matches at 7 bases. The ends lost 5 bases at V and 0 bases at J; junction bases unmatched: 18. The germline V gene has CDR1 SGHVS and CDR2 FNYEAQ. The CDR3 is 20 residues long. The CDR3 here is CASSATLSASGIPNTGELFF. The CDR3 nucleotides are TGTGCCAGCAGCGCCACCTTGAGTGCTAGCGGTATCCCGAACACCGGGGAGCTGTTTTTT.

This chain connects TRBV5-8 to TRBJ2-2, with no clear D. Germline V lookup: CDR1 SGHTS, CDR2 YDEGEE. This CDR3 is 14 amino acids long. V was pared by 2 bases and J by 3 bases, with 8 bases between. DNA for the CDR3: TGTGCCAGCAGCTTAATCAGGCACACCGGGGAGCTGTTTTTT. This gives the protein CASSLIRHTGELFF.

Written as DNA, the CDR3 is TGCGCCAGCAGCCGCACGGACAGGGGTGGAGAGACCCAGTACTTC. It codes for CASSRTDRGGETQYF. The V and J genes are TRBV5-1 and TRBJ2-5; 9 bases are shared with TRBD1. V was clipped by 4 bases and J by 4 bases; unmatched bases: 8. Germline CDR1 and CDR2: SGHRS and YFSETQ. This CDR3 is 15 amino acids long.

The chain couples TRBV30 to TRBJ1-1, with a tentative D call TRBD1 (5 bases). Germline V CDR1 and CDR2: GTSNPN, SVGIG (reference sequence). The CDR3 is made up of 15 amino acids. V lost 4 bases to trimming and J lost 0 bases, with 15 bases between them. CDR3: CAWTGGHRLNTEAFF. The CDR3 region has the DNA TGTGCCTGGACTGGTGGACATCGGCTGAACACTGAAGCTTTCTTT.

The chain employs TRBV5-1 and TRBJ2-2; 10 bases match TRBD1. V gave up 4 bases and J gave up 2 bases; unmatched junction bases: 8. Germline CDR1 SGHRS, CDR2 YFSETQ. This CDR3 contains 17 residues. CDR3 bases: TGCGCCAGCAGCCCAAGACAGGGGGCGGGTAACACCGGGGAGCTGTTTTTT. It codes for CASSPRQGAGNTGELFF.